The present entry profiles one TCR beta chain with its context. The sample originates from a study of blood T cell repertoires in COVID-19. Germline assignment: CDR1 MNHEY and CDR2 SMNVEV (reference sequence). CDR3 length: 14 amino acids. J gave up 9 bases and V 6 bases, and 11 bases lay outside the gene matches. Libraries were prepared by immunoSEQ multiplex PCR; TCRdb keeps only in-frame clonotypes and omits some of them. Of over 200,000 clones listed, 84% are singletons. The sample consisted of PBMCs or T cells enriched from blood (not recorded which). This sequence joins TRBV27 and TRBJ1-5; 7 positions agree with TRBD1. This sequence was found in a woman aged 40-49 years who had recovered from COVID-19. This CDR3 reads CASSKGQSARPQHF. The CDR3 DNA reads TGTGCCAGCAGCAAGGGACAGTCTGCGCGGCCCCAGCATTTT.